This TCR beta chain was observed in a study of T-cell reconstitution after alpha-beta-depleted transplantation in children. Findings and caveats of the study: Reported findings indicate that, about two months after transplant, alpha-beta T cells came from several hundred expanded clones, which were derived from non-depleted graft cells.

This clonotype was counted at least ten times. Its cognate antigen is unknown. Unique molecular identifiers were built into the TCRbeta library. MiXCR, run by TCRdb on the PCR reads, gives a single entry per CDR3 protein. There are about 600,000 distinct CDR3 sequences in the sample; approximately 12% occur only once, and over 2% lies in the top ten. CDR3 size: 13 residues. Germline V gene sequence: CDR1 SGHVS, CDR2 FQNEAQ. Trimming left V 2 bases short and J 3 bases short, with 8 bases between. The starting material was PBMCs, mostly from graft donor cells, obtained 360 days after TCRalphabeta/CD19-depleted stem cell transplant. The clonotype comes from a male patient younger than 18 who had a stem cell transplant for acute myeloid leukemia, so the T cells may come from the graft donor. The chain combines TRBV7-8 with TRBJ2-7; D is undetermined. The CDR3 region is CASSLYGDYEQYF. CDR3 nucleotides: TGTGCCAGCAGCTTATATGGTGACTACGAGCAGTACTTC.